This T cell receptor (beta chain) derives from a study of shared clonotypes between healthy human individuals (dated by TCRdb to about 2020). As for the study more broadly: The cohort included a few men and a couple of women between 18 and 49 years of age. For each donor, CD4 naive and CD4 memory were each given three plates, CD8 naive was given two plates, and CD8 memory was given one plate. To estimate repertoire size and how much clonotypes are shared between individuals, the study performed deep sequencing of blood TCR repertoires from a few healthy adults. To increase sequencing depth and limit assay-specific biases, TCR repertoire library preparation and sequencing were carried out by different laboratories using diverse techniques. Leukapheresis yielded between about 0.85 and 9 billion PBMCs per donor.

The donors were healthy, HIV-negative adults who had no recently reported acute infections or vaccinations. All donors were Caucasian adults living in Nashville, Tennessee, USA. Magnetic negative selection was used to enrich CD4+ T cells, after which naive cells were positively selected on CD45RA and the negative fraction became the memory subset. Blood was collected by leukapheresis, and PBMCs were isolated by Ficoll-Histopaque density gradient centrifugation and then cryopreserved in liquid nitrogen vapor phase. Analytical flow cytometry was used to check the purity and quantity of each magnetically sorted T cell population. Genomic DNA was isolated from every sorted fraction and measured by UV absorbance on a Nanodrop 2000c. Using the deep immunoSEQ assay, TCR CDR3 regions were amplified from genomic DNA by multiplex PCR. Genomic DNA extracted from each cell subset was distributed evenly over all wells of several immunoSEQ 96-well plates, and each plate served as one replicate. For sorted subsets, 200 ng of genomic DNA, equivalent to around 31,000 T cell genomes, went into each replicate PCR. Purified libraries were quantified with a Qubit 3.0 fluorometer, sized on a Bioanalyzer 2100, and re-quantified with the KAPA Library Quantification kit. A separate single-read 150-cycle Illumina NextSeq 550 flow cell was used to sequence each immunoSEQ 96-well plate. Regarding the original processing steps: Because the immunoSEQ output held only junctional sequences and lacked quality scores, the filtering could not match the filtering applied to full-length reads. To assign V/J genes and CDR3, sequences were annotated against IMGT germline references using PyIR, a Python wrapper for IgBLAST v1.9. Reads were filtered out if the reads had weak V/J assignments (E-value above 1e-6), no CDR3, stop codons, out-of-frame junctions, or ambiguous translated residues. V3J clonotypes were defined as sequences sharing the same inferred V gene, J gene, and CDR3 amino acid sequence. Percentage overlap between repertoires was computed as shared unique clonotypes divided by the size of the smaller repertoire. Three approaches were used to assess repertoire richness: RTK rarefaction, the Chao1 estimator, and Recon v2.1 estimates of unobserved clonotypes. Generation probabilities for all TCRbeta clonotypes obtained by the gDNA method from a handful of donors were computed using OLGA. TCRdb retrieved this table from immuneACCESS and kept in-frame rearrangements only. Not all clones are present; in checked studies, unresolved V genes account for under half, and no reason is known for the remainder. V and J calls and clone size are given by that table; D and trimming were obtained from the DNA. The table for this sample lists just over 2,000,000 clones; around 95% of them were counted only once. The top ten clonotypes cover 0.1% to 0.15% of the sample.

Paper-wide results and their limitations: The small number of donors limited the genetic and exposure-history diversity represented. Sampling was restricted to blood, and TCR repertoires in tissue are likely to differ from TCR repertoires in blood. Pairwise subsampling led to the expectation that sequencing depth would affect the degree of clonotype sharing among donors. Across several donors, roughly 5.1% of naive CD4, over 3% of naive CD8, around 2.5% of memory CD4, and roughly 0.41% of memory CD8 clonotypes were shared. Larger estimated clonotype richness was generally found for naive subsets than for memory subsets. Rarefaction of sorted-subset datasets indicated incomplete sequencing despite the large sequencing depth. Compared with non-shared clonotypes, clonotypes shared by all four sorted-subset donors had higher generation probabilities.

As to this clone: No antigen is known for it. Base quality data are lacking; no much larger clone is found one base away.

This TCR derives from a man between 18 and 35 years old in good health. The sequencing sample was made of naive CD4+ T cells sorted from blood. According to the study, the label for this sample's cell subset or site signals: CD45RA+ positively selected.

The nucleotides are TGCGCCAGCAGCTCGGGCAGGGGACAGGGGCAGTACGAGCAGTACTTC. This encodes CASSSGRGQGQYEQYF. The sequence joins TRBV5-1 to TRBJ2-7, and 10 bases in between align with TRBD1. The CDR3 runs 16 residues from the cysteine to the phenylalanine. Only CDR3 DNA is held: 48 bases, read in frame from base 1. Per the germline V gene, SGHRS is the CDR1 and YFSETQ is the CDR2. At the junction V is shortened by 3 bases and J by 4 bases; bases outside the gene matches: 10.